This entry describes one T cell receptor beta chain. Its antigen remains undetermined. Within one base of it there is no much larger clone, and no base qualities were kept. Using the deep immunoSEQ assay, TCR CDR3 regions were amplified from genomic DNA by multiplex PCR. For each cell subset, the extracted genomic DNA was distributed evenly across all wells of several immunoSEQ 96-well plates, and each plate served as one replicate. For sorted subsets, each replicate PCR was loaded with around 200 ng genomic DNA, equivalent to some 31,000 T cell genomes. The purified libraries were quantified using a Qubit 3.0 fluorometer, sized with a Bioanalyzer 2100, and then quantified again using the KAPA Library Quantification kit. A separate single-read 150-cycle Illumina NextSeq 550 flow cell was used to sequence each immunoSEQ 96-well plate. As for how the authors treated the data: Because the immunoSEQ output included only junctional sequences and no quality scores, the filtering could not be the same as the filtering used for full-length reads. Sequences were annotated with PyIR, a Python wrapper for IgBLAST v1.9, using IMGT germline references to assign V/J genes and CDR3. Reads were removed for weak V/J assignments (E-value above 1e-6), missing CDR3, stop codons, out-of-frame junctions, or ambiguous translated residues. V3J clonotypes were defined by identical inferred V gene, J gene, and CDR3 amino acid sequence. The percentage overlap between two repertoires was calculated by dividing the number of shared unique clonotypes by the size of the smaller repertoire. Repertoire richness was assessed with RTK rarefaction, the Chao1 estimator, and Recon v2.1 estimates of unobserved clonotypes. OLGA was used to compute generation probabilities for all TCRbeta clonotypes that the gDNA method yielded from several donors. The clones in this table, taken by TCRdb from immuneACCESS, are in-frame only. Not every clone is retained; where verified, under half of the shortfall comes from an unresolved V gene, and the cause of the rest is unknown. The DNA gave D and trimming, while V, J and clone size come from that table. The sample records around 2,000,000 clones, approximately 94% of which are singletons. The ten largest account for roughly 1% of the sample.

The data were obtained in a study of shared clonotypes between healthy human individuals (dated by TCRdb to between 2020 and 2021). A note on the overall study: The cohort comprised a couple of women and three men aged 18 to 49 years. For each donor, CD4 naive and CD4 memory were each given three plates, CD8 naive was given two plates, and CD8 memory was given one plate. The study deeply sequenced blood TCR repertoires of about 5 healthy adults to estimate repertoire size and the extent of clonotype sharing between individuals. Per donor, leukapheresis produced somewhere between about 0.85 and 10 billion PBMCs. Different laboratories and diverse techniques were used to prepare libraries and sequence TCR repertoires, to increase sequencing depth and limit assay-specific biases. What the authors observed across the whole study: Sampling was limited to blood, and TCR repertoires in tissue likely differ from TCR repertoires in blood. Because the study included only a small number of donors, the genetic and exposure-history diversity represented was limited. Based on pairwise subsampling, the degree of clonotype sharing among donors was expected to be affected by sequencing depth. Rarefaction of sorted-subset datasets indicated incomplete sequencing despite the large sequencing depth. Higher generation probabilities were observed for clonotypes shared by all four sorted-subset donors than for non-shared clonotypes. Naive subsets generally had larger estimated clonotype richness than memory subsets. Approximately 4.8% of naive CD4, 3.5% of naive CD8, about 2.5% of memory CD4, and over 0.35% of memory CD8 clonotypes were shared across several donors.

Clipping removes 6 bases from V and 7 bases from J, with 3 as the unmatched junction base count. Reading the germline V gene gives CDR1 MGHRA and CDR2 YSYEKL. The CDR3 starts with the cysteine, ends with the phenylalanine, and has 12 residues. The CDR3 DNA has 36 bases and is translated from base 1. CD8 naive samples were CD45RO-negative cells positively selected for CCR7, giving a CD45RA+CCR7+ population that excluded TemRA cells. The donors were healthy, HIV-negative adults with no recently reported acute infections or vaccinations. Only Caucasian adults living in Nashville, Tennessee, USA were represented among the donors. Blood was collected by leukapheresis, and PBMCs were isolated by Ficoll-Histopaque density gradient centrifugation and then cryopreserved in liquid nitrogen vapor phase. Analytical flow cytometry was used to check the purity and quantity of each magnetically sorted T cell population. Genomic DNA was isolated from every sorted fraction and measured by UV absorbance on a Nanodrop 2000c.

Source material: naive CD8+ T cells sorted from blood. According to the study, the label for this sample's cell subset or site signals: CD45RA+CCR7+. The V and J genes are TRBV4-1 and TRBJ2-1; 7 bases in the middle match TRBD1. The sequence was collected from a man between 18 and 35 years old in good health. The CDR3 protein: CASRDRVNEQFF. The DNA sequence is given as TGCGCCAGCAGAGACAGGGTAAATGAGCAGTTCTTC.